This T cell receptor (beta chain) came from a study of monozygotic twins with inflammatory bowel disease. Study results and caveats: Some repertoire variability may stem from patients' differing immunosuppressive treatments.

In the case of this clonotype: No antigen is known for it.

Germline V lookup: CDR1 SGHRS, CDR2 YFSETQ. The CDR3 length is 12 residues. Across eight separate reactions for each sample, cDNA was made. Nested amplification of TCRalpha and TCRbeta cDNA involved two PCRs of roughly 16 and 10 cycles. With the 5' RACE reads reprocessed, TCRdb shows one record per CDR3 protein and no DNA. The sample includes over 150,000 distinct CDR3 sequences. The material sequenced was blood. This TCR was sampled from a human donor with ulcerative colitis or Crohn's disease, or a healthy co-twin of an affected twin (not recorded which). V and J are TRBV5-1 and TRBJ2-5. CDR3 sequence reads: CASSLVPKTQYF. Together with reference TRBV5-1 and TRBJ2-5, the CDR3 gives the full variable domain: KAGVTQTPRYLIKTRGQQVTLSCSPISGHRSVSWYQQTPGQGLQFLFEYFSETQRNKGNFPGRFSGRQFSNSRSEMNVSTLELGDSALYLCASSLVPKTQYFGPGTRLLVL.